A selection of T cell receptor beta chains follows, all from one sample in a study of control samples from healthy donors and cancer patients. This table comes from immunoSEQ multiplex PCR, and its TCRdb copy is limited to in-frame clones, with some not included. This sample carries tens of thousands of clones, approximately 90% of them seen once, and the ten largest clones take about 2%. Sample: PBMCs. The receptors shown here come from a woman aged 60-75 years with head and neck cancer. The CDR3 runs from the conserved cysteine through the conserved F or W. The D gene is left open where the match is weak. A row's size may be missing; if present it is once, few, many or a size class.

>NA|TRBV27|TRBJ1-4|NA
CASSPLSGNEKLFF
TGTGCCAGCAGTCCCCTATCGGGAAACGAAAAACTGTTTTTT
>NA|TRBV7-8|TRBJ2-1|NA
CASSLESGSYNEQFF
TGTGCCAGCAGCTTAGAATCCGGGTCCTACAATGAGCAGTTCTTC
>TRBD1|TRBV25-1|TRBJ2-4|NA
CASRETGVAKNIQYF
TGTGCCAGCAGGGAGACAGGGGTAGCCAAAAACATTCAGTACTTC
>NA|TRBV28|TRBJ2-2|NA
CASRWATGELFF
TGTGCCAGCAGGTGGGCGACCGGGGAGCTGTTTTTT
>NA|TRBV12-5|TRBJ2-1|NA
CASGWDSINEQFF
TGTGCTAGTGGTTGGGATAGTATCAATGAGCAGTTCTTC
>NA|TRBV18|TRBJ1-1|NA
CASSPLLNGGPGRAEAFF
TGTGCCAGCTCACCACTATTAAACGGGGGGCCCGGTAGAGCTGAAGCTTTCTTT
>TRBD2|TRBV19|TRBJ2-3|NA
CASSIARRTSGSSTDTQYF
TGTGCCAGTAGTATCGCAAGACGGACTAGCGGGAGTAGCACAGATACGCAGTATTTT
>NA|TRBV15|TRBJ2-1|NA
CATSRAGQGINEQFF
TGTGCCACCAGCAGAGCTGGCCAGGGCATCAATGAGCAGTTCTTC
>NA|TRBV3-1/TRBV3-2|TRBJ1-6|NA
CASSLSVGFNSPLHF
TGTGCCAGCAGCCTCTCAGTGGGGTTCAATTCACCCCTCCACTTT
>TRBD2|TRBV28|TRBJ2-1|NA
CASRGTGLAGSNEQFF
TGTGCCAGCAGAGGTACGGGACTAGCGGGATCCAATGAGCAGTTCTTC
>NA|TRBV2|TRBJ2-7|NA
CASSERGAVYEQYF
TGTGCCAGCAGTGAAAGGGGGGCAGTCTACGAGCAGTACTTC
>TRBD1|TRBV24-1|TRBJ2-2|NA
CATRATGGDTGELFF
TGTGCCACCAGGGCGACAGGGGGGGACACCGGGGAGCTGTTTTTT
>NA|TRBV27|TRBJ2-7|NA
CASSLSIGLNEQYF
TGTGCCAGCAGTTTATCGATAGGACTAAACGAGCAGTACTTC
>NA|TRBV4-1|TRBJ1-2|NA
CASSQRQDSSAYGYTF
TGCGCCAGCAGCCAGCGACAGGACTCGTCGGCCTATGGCTACACCTTC
>TRBD1|TRBV27|TRBJ1-6|NA
CASKLGRGHSPLHF
TGTGCCAGCAAACTCGGCAGGGGGCATTCACCCCTCCACTTT
>TRBD2|TRBV12-3/TRBV12-4|TRBJ2-2|NA
CASSRLAAGELFF
TGTGCCAGCAGTAGACTAGCGGCCGGGGAGCTGTTTTTT
>TRBD2|TRBV30|TRBJ2-7|once
CAWSSSAGLEQYF
TGTGCCTGGAGTTCCTCAGCGGGGCTCGAGCAGTACTTC
>TRBD1|TRBV4-1|TRBJ2-1|NA
CASSQPTGAGNEQFF
TGCGCCAGCAGCCAACCGACAGGGGCTGGCAATGAGCAGTTCTTC
>TRBD2|TRBV24-1|TRBJ2-1|NA
CATSDSSGRADEQFF
TGTGCCACCAGTGATAGTAGCGGGAGGGCTGATGAGCAGTTCTTC
>TRBD1|TRBV28|TRBJ2-5|NA
CASNVHGTGRETQYF
TGTGCCAGCAATGTACACGGGACAGGGCGTGAGACCCAGTACTTC
>NA|TRBV9|TRBJ2-7|NA
CASSPDPGEQYF
TGTGCCAGCAGCCCAGACCCGGGCGAGCAGTACTTC
>NA|TRBV6-6|TRBJ2-7|NA
CASSYLGQQYF
TGTGCCAGCAGTTACCTTGGCCAGCAGTACTTC
>NA|TRBV6-1|TRBJ1-3|NA
CASSEEGALGGNTIYF
TGTGCCAGCAGTGAAGAAGGGGCGCTAGGAGGAAACACCATATATTTT
>NA|TRBV19|TRBJ2-7|NA
CASSVARDYEQYF
TGTGCCAGTAGTGTAGCCAGGGACTACGAGCAGTACTTC
>TRBD1|TRBV11-2|TRBJ1-1|NA
CASRSIRGRTATEAFF
TGTGCCAGCCGTTCTATCAGGGGGAGGACAGCCACTGAAGCTTTCTTT
>NA|TRBV7-6|TRBJ1-4|NA
CASSLNGLLNEKLFF
TGTGCCAGCAGCTTAAACGGCCTCCTGAATGAAAAACTGTTTTTT
>NA|TRBV27|TRBJ2-4|NA
CASSPQRDAQVQYF
TGTGCCAGCAGTCCCCAGAGAGACGCTCAGGTCCAGTACTTC
>TRBD1|TRBV4-1|TRBJ2-6|NA
CASSRGDRATGANVLTF
TGCGCCAGCAGCCGGGGAGACAGGGCCACTGGGGCCAACGTCCTGACTTTC
>NA|TRBV24-1|TRBJ2-1|NA
CATSDLGRSQQFF
TGTGCCACCAGTGATTTAGGTAGGAGTCAGCAGTTCTTC
>TRBD1|TRBV28|TRBJ2-7|NA
CASSLLGQGYEQYF
TGTGCCAGCAGTTTATTGGGACAGGGGTACGAGCAGTACTTC
>NA|TRBV2|TRBJ1-5|NA
CASSEVVQPQHF
TGTGCCAGCAGTGAAGTTGTTCAGCCCCAGCATTTT
>NA|TRBV18|TRBJ1-1|NA
CASSPSARETEAFF
TGTGCCAGCTCACCGTCCGCTCGGGAAACTGAAGCTTTCTTT
>TRBD2|TRBV29-1|TRBJ2-7|NA
CSVGPSGSVYEQYF
TGCAGCGTTGGGCCTAGCGGGAGCGTATACGAGCAGTACTTC
>NA|TRBV5-8|TRBJ1-5|NA
CASSRNEVGVNQPQHF
TGTGCCAGCAGCCGAAACGAGGTGGGGGTGAATCAGCCCCAGCATTTT
>NA|TRBV6-4|TRBJ2-7|NA
CASSMDSSYEQYF
TGTGCCAGCAGTATGGACAGCTCCTACGAGCAGTACTTC
>NA|TRBV5-6|TRBJ2-5|NA
CASSLPSSGQMAGTQYF
TGTGCCAGCAGCTTACCGTCGTCCGGACAGATGGCAGGGACCCAGTACTTC
>TRBD1|TRBV29-1|TRBJ2-7|NA
CSATGTGAYEQYF
TGCAGCGCGACCGGGACAGGAGCCTACGAGCAGTACTTC
>TRBD2|TRBV3-1/TRBV3-2|TRBJ2-7|NA
CASSQDLAGGYEQYF
TGTGCCAGCAGCCAAGATCTAGCGGGAGGATACGAGCAGTACTTC
>NA|TRBV4-3|TRBJ2-7|NA
CASSQGRGGYEQYF
TGCGCCAGCAGCCAAGGCAGGGGGGGCTACGAGCAGTACTTC
>NA|TRBV6-2/TRBV6-3|TRBJ2-7|NA
CASSYSSRDSSYEQYF
TGTGCCAGCAGTTACTCCTCGCGGGATAGTTCCTACGAGCAGTACTTC
>TRBD1|TRBV28|TRBJ2-5|NA
CASMRPGQGGETQYF
TGTGCCAGCATGAGGCCGGGACAGGGAGGGGAGACCCAGTACTTC
>NA|TRBV15|TRBJ2-1|once
CATSSQFWSSYNEQFF
TGTGCCACCAGCTCCCAGTTTTGGAGCTCCTACAATGAGCAGTTCTTC
>NA|TRBV7-3|TRBJ2-3|NA
CASSFDRATDTQYF
TGTGCCAGCAGCTTCGACAGAGCCACAGATACGCAGTATTTT
>TRBD1|TRBV28|TRBJ2-2|NA
CASMGQGNTGELFF
TGTGCCAGCATGGGACAGGGCAACACCGGGGAGCTGTTTTTT
>NA|TRBV7-9|TRBJ2-7|NA
CASRPTGRSNEQYF
TGTGCCAGCAGGCCTACGGGAAGGAGTAACGAGCAGTACTTC
>TRBD2|TRBV6-5|TRBJ2-1|NA
CASSPDAGRVNEQFF
TGTGCCAGCAGTCCCGACGCCGGGAGGGTAAATGAGCAGTTCTTC
>NA|TRBV18|TRBJ2-7|once
CASSRVESYEQYF
TGTGCCAGCTCACGGGTGGAGTCCTACGAGCAGTACTTC
>TRBD2|TRBV9|TRBJ2-2|NA
CASSPRLAENTGELFF
TGTGCCAGCAGTCCTAGACTAGCGGAGAACACCGGGGAGCTGTTTTTT
>TRBD1|TRBV18|TRBJ1-2|NA
CASSSGTVYGYTF
TGTGCCAGCTCATCTGGGACAGTCTATGGCTACACCTTC
>NA|TRBV28|TRBJ2-3|NA
CASSLESPDTQYF
TGTGCCAGCAGTTTGGAAAGTCCAGATACGCAGTATTTT
>NA|TRBV6-1|TRBJ1-1|NA
CASSEAWGGIVYTEAFF
TGTGCCAGCAGTGAAGCTTGGGGGGGGATAGTTTACACTGAAGCTTTCTTT
>TRBD1|TRBV7-8|TRBJ2-7|NA
CASSLAQGTGGYEQYF
TGTGCCAGCAGCTTAGCGCAAGGGACAGGGGGGTACGAGCAGTACTTC
>TRBD1|TRBV4-3|TRBJ2-3|NA
CASSQDRGSTDTQYF
TGCGCCAGCAGCCAAGACAGGGGGAGCACAGATACGCAGTATTTT
>NA|TRBV2|TRBJ2-7|NA
CASSVRESSYEQYF
TGTGCCAGCAGTGTACGAGAGAGCTCCTACGAGCAGTACTTC
>NA|TRBV24-1|TRBJ2-5|few
CATANEETQYF
TGTGCCACCGCTAACGAAGAGACCCAGTACTTC
>TRBD1|TRBV24-1|TRBJ1-5|NA
CATSDSERKTGGGENQPQHF
TGTGCCACCAGTGATTCGGAAAGGAAGACAGGGGGCGGAGAGAATCAGCCCCAGCATTTT
>NA|TRBV24-1|TRBJ2-1|NA
CATSDSRRLSNEQFF
TGTGCCACCAGTGATTCGCGGCGGCTCTCCAATGAGCAGTTCTTC
>NA|TRBV5-1|TRBJ2-5|NA
CASSLFGTPETQYF
TGCGCCAGCAGCTTGTTTGGGACGCCGGAGACCCAGTACTTC
>NA|TRBV5-1|TRBJ2-1|NA
CASSPGPNEQFF
TGCGCCAGCAGCCCGGGCCCGAATGAGCAGTTCTTC